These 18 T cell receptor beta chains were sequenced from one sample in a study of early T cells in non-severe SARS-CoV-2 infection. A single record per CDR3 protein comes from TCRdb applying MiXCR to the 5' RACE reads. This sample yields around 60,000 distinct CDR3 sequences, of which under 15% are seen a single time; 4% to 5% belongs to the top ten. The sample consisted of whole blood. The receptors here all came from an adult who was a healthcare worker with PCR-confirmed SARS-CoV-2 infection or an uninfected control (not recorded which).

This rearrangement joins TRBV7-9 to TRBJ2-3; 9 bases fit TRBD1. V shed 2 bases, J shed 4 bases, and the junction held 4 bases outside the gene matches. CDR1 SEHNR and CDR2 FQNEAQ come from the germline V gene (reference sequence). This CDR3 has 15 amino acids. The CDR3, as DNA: TGTGCCAGCAGCTTAAGGGGGACAGGGCCAGATACGCAGTATTTT. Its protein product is CASSLRGTGPDTQYF.

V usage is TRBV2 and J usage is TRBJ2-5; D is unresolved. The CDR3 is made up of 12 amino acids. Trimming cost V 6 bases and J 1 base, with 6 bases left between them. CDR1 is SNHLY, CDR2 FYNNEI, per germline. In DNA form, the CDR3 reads TGTGCCAGCAGGATCAGCCAAGAGACCCAGTACTTC. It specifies CASRISQETQYF.

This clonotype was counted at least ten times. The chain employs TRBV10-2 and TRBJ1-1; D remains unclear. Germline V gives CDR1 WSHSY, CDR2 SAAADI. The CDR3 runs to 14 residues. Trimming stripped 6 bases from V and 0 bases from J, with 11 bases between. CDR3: CASSLDGMNTEAFF. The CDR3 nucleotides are TGCGCCAGCAGCCTGGACGGCATGAACACTGAAGCTTTCTTT.

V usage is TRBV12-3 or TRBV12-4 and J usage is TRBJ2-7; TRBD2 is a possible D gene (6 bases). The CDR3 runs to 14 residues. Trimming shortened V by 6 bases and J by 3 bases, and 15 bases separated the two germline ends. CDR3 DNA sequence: TGTGCCAGCAGCCTGGGGGACTCCGGCTACGAGCAGTACTTC. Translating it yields CASSLGDSGYEQYF.

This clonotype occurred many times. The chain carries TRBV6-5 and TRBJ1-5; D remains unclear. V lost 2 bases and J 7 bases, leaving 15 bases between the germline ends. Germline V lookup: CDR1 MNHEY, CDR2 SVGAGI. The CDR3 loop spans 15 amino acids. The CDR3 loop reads CASSYDRTQGQPQHF. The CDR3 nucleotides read TGTGCCAGCAGTTACGATAGGACCCAAGGCCAGCCCCAGCATTTT.

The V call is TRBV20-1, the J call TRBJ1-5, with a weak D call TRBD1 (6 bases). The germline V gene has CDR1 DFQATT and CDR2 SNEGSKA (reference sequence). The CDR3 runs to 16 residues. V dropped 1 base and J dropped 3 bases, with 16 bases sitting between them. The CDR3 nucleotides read TGCAGTGCTAGAGCGTATAACAGGGCTGACAATCAGCCCCAGCATTTT. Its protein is CSARAYNRADNQPQHF.

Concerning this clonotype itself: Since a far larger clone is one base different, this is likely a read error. This chain's CDR3 is CASRLSGANVLTF. In DNA form, the CDR3 reads TGTGCCAGCAGGCTCTCTGGGGCCAACGTCCTGACTTTC. The gene calls are TRBV14 and TRBJ2-6; no clear D gene. The CDR3 contains 13 residues. V gave up 6 bases and J gave up 0 bases, with 3 bases separating them. Germline CDR1 and CDR2: SGHDN and FVKESK.

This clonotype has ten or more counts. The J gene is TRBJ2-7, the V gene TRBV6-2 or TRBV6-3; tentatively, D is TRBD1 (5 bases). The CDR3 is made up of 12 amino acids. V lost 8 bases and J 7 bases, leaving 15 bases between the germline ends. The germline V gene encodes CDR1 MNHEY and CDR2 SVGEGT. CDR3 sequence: CASGQGAWEQYF. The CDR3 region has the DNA TGTGCCAGCGGGCAAGGGGCGTGGGAGCAGTACTTC.

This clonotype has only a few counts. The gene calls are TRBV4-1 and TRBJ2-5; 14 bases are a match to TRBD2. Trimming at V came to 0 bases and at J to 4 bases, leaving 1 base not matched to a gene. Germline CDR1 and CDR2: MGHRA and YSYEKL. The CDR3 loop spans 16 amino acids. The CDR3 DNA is TGCGCCAGCAGCCAAGATGGGACTAGCGGGGGAGAGACCCAGTACTTC. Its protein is CASSQDGTSGGETQYF.

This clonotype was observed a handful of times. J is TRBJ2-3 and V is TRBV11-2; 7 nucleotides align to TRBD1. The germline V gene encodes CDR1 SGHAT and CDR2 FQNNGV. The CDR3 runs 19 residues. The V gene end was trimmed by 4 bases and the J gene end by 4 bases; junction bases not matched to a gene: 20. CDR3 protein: CASSYKGGPMSRAADTQYF. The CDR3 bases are TGTGCCAGCAGCTACAAAGGGGGCCCGATGAGTCGGGCGGCAGATACGCAGTATTTT.

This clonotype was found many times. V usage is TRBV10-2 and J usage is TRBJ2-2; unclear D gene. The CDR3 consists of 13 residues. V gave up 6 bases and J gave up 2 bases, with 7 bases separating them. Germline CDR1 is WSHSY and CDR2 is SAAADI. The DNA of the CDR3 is TGCGCCAGCAGGTCCTACAACACCGGGGAGCTGTTTTTT. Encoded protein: CASRSYNTGELFF.

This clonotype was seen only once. This CDR3 reads CASSLRGAQFF. DNA for the CDR3: TGTGCCAGCAGCTTAAGAGGGGCCCAGTTCTTC. The chain carries TRBV7-9 and TRBJ2-1; TRBD1 or TRBD2 may be the D gene (5 bases each). In germline, CDR1 is SEHNR, CDR2 FQNEAQ (reference sequence). Trimming took 2 bases from V and 13 from J, leaving 9 bases between them. This CDR3 contains 11 residues.

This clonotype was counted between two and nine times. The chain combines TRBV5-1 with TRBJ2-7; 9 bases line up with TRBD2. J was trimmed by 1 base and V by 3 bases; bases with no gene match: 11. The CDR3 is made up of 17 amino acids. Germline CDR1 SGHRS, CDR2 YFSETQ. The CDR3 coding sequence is TGCGCCAGCAGCTCCCAACCAAGCGGGGGGCAATCCTACGAGCAGTACTTC. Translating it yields CASSSQPSGGQSYEQYF.

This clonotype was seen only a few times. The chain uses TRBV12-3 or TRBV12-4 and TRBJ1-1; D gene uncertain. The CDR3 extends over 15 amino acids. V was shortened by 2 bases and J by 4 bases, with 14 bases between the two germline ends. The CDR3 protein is CASSLRKSGGTEAFF. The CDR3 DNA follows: TGTGCCAGCAGTTTAAGGAAGTCTGGAGGCACTGAAGCTTTCTTT.

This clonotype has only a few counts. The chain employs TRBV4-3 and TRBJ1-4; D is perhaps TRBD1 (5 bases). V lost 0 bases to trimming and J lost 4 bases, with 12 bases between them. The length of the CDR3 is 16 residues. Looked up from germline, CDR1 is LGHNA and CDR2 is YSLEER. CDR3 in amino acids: CASSQDLGPLNEKLFF. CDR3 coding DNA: TGCGCCAGCAGCCAAGATCTGGGGCCCCTTAATGAAAAACTGTTTTTT.

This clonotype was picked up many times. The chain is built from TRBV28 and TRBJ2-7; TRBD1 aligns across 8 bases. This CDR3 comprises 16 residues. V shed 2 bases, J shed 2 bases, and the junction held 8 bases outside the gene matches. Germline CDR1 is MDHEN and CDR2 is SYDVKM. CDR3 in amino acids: CASSLITGGSPYEQYF. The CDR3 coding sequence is TGTGCCAGCAGTTTAATAACAGGGGGATCCCCCTACGAGCAGTACTTC.

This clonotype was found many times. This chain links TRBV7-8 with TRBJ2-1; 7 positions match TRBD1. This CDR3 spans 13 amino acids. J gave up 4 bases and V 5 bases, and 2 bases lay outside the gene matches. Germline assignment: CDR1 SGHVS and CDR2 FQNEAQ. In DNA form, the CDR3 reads TGTGCCAGCAGCGCGGACAGGTACAATGAGCAGTTCTTC. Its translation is CASSADRYNEQFF.

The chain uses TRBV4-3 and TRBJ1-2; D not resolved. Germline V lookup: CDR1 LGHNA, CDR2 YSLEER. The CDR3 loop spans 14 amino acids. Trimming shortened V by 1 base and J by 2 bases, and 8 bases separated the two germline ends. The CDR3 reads CASSQVQTNYGYTF. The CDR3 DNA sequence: TGCGCCAGCAGCCAAGTACAAACAAACTATGGCTACACCTTC.